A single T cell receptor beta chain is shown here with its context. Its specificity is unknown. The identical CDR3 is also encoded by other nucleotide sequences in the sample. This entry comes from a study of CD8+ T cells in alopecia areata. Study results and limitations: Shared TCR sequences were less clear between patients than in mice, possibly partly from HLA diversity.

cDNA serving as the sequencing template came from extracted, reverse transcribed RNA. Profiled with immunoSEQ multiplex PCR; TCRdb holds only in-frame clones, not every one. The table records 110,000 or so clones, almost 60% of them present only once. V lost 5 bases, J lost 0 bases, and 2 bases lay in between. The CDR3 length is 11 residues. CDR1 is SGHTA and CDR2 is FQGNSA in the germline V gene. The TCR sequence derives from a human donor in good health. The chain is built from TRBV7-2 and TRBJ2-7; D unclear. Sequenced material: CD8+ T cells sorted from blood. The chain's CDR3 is CASSPSYEQYF. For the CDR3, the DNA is TGTGCCAGCAGCCCCTCCTACGAGCAGTACTTC.